This is a list of T cell receptor gamma chains from one sample in a study of Vδ1+ human thymocytes. TCRdb processed the multiplex PCR reads again with the CATT caller. The data contain tens of thousands of gamma-chain clones, roughly an eighth of them singletons. The source material was Vdelta1+ gamma-delta thymocytes from the thymus. All receptors come from a child under two years old who had congenital heart surgery. The CDR3 runs from the conserved cysteine through the conserved F or W. Part of the rows lack a size; the others show once, few, many or a class for expanded clones.

j_call clone_size v_call cdr3_aa cdr3_nt
TRGJ1/TRGJ2 few TRGV2 CATWDAGRKLF TGTGCCACCTGGGACGCTGGTAGGAAACTCTTT
TRGJ1/TRGJ2 NA TRGV5 CATWDRPKSFCYNKLF TGTGCCACCTGGGACAGGCCTAAGTCGTTCTGTTATAACAAACTCTTT
TRGJ1/TRGJ2 NA TRGV9 CALWVHYYKKLF TGTGCCTTGTGGGTACATTATTATAAGAAACTCTTT
TRGJP1 few TRGV9 CALWEDWGTTGWFKIF TGTGCCTTGTGGGAGGACTGGGGTACCACTGGTTGGTTCAAGATATTT
TRGJ1/TRGJ2 NA TRGV4 CATWVPEKKLF TGTGCCACCTGGGTCCCTGAAAAGAAACTCTTT
TRGJ1/TRGJ2 few TRGV5 CATWDPPVVHYKKLF TGTGCCACCTGGGACCCCCCGGTGGTTCATTATAAGAAACTCTTT
TRGJ1/TRGJ2 few TRGV4 CATWAKGPYYKKLF TGTGCCACCTGGGCCAAGGGGCCTTATTATAAGAAACTCTTT
TRGJ1/TRGJ2 NA TRGV9 CALCEMHKKLF TGTGCCTTGTGTGAGATGCATAAGAAACTCTTT
TRGJP2 NA TRGV8 CATWDRCGSDWIKTF TGTGCCACCTGGGATAGGTGCGGTAGTGATTGGATCAAGACGTTT
TRGJ1/TRGJ2 few TRGV4 CATWTTNYYKKLF TGTGCCACCTGGACCACGAATTATTATAAGAAACTCTTT
TRGJ1/TRGJ2 NA TRGV8 CATWDRNDYKKLF TGTGCCACCTGGGATAGGAATGATTATAAGAAACTCTTT
TRGJ1/TRGJ2 few TRGV4 CATSSNYYKKLF TGTGCCACCTCCTCAAATTATTATAAGAAACTCTTT
TRGJ1/TRGJ2 NA TRGV8 CATWARPLYYKKLF TGTGCCACCTGGGCTCGCCCGCTTTATTATAAGAAACTCTTT
TRGJ1/TRGJ2 few TRGV8 CATWDKGNYKKLF TGTGCCACCTGGGATAAAGGAAATTATAAGAAACTCTTT
TRGJ1/TRGJ2 few TRGV8 CATWDNDTDHYYKKLF TGTGCCACCTGGGATAACGACACGGATCATTATTATAAGAAACTCTTT
TRGJ1/TRGJ2 few TRGV8 CATWDWPRLREKKLF TGTGCCACCTGGGATTGGCCCCGCCTGAGGGAGAAGAAACTCTTT
TRGJ1/TRGJ2 NA TRGV2 CATWDGFCKKLF TGTGCCACCTGGGACGGATTTTGTAAGAAACTCTTT
TRGJ1/TRGJ2 few TRGV5 CATWDRPSNYYKKLF TGCGCCACCTGGGACAGGCCGTCGAATTATTATAAGAAACTCTTT
TRGJ1/TRGJ2 NA TRGV9 CALWEVSKRGVYKKLF TGTGCCTTGTGGGAGGTGTCGAAGAGAGGGGTTTATAAGAAACTCTTT
TRGJP2 NA TRGV9 CAYLPPCSDWIKTF TGTGCCTACCTCCCCCCCTGTAGTGATTGGATCAAGACGTTT
TRGJ1/TRGJ2 few TRGV2 CATWDGPIKKLF TGTGCCACCTGGGACGGGCCGATTAAGAAACTCTTT
TRGJ1/TRGJ2 medium-sized TRGV8 CATWDKNYYKKLF TGTGCCACCTGGGATAAGAATTATTATAAGAAACTCTTT
TRGJ1/TRGJ2 NA TRGV5 CATWAGGWKLF TGTGCCACCTGGGCTGGGGGTTGGAAACTCTTT
TRGJ1/TRGJ2 few TRGV4 CATWNAAAYYYKKLF TGTGCCACCTGGAACGCGGCCGCTTATTATTATAAGAAACTCTTT
TRGJ1/TRGJ2 few TRGV8 CATWDRGKLF TGTGCCACCTGGGATAGGGGGAAACTCTTT
TRGJ1/TRGJ2 few TRGV4 CATWDAYYYKKLF TGTGCCACCTGGGATGCGTATTATTATAAGAAACTCTTT
TRGJ1/TRGJ2 NA TRGV4 CATWDPQGLGYKKLF TGTGCCACCTGGGATCCCCAGGGGTTAGGGTATAAGAAACTCTTT
TRGJ1/TRGJ2 few TRGV2 CATWDGPLKKLF TGTGCCACCTGGGACGGGCCCCTTAAGAAACTCTTT
TRGJ1/TRGJ2 few TRGV4 CATWDAPGGYKKLF TGTGCCACCTGGGATGCCCCGGGGGGTTATAAGAAACTCTTT
TRGJ1/TRGJ2 NA TRGV5 CATWAKAWRRKLF TGTGCCACCTGGGCTAAGGCTTGGCGCAGGAAACTCTTT
TRGJ1/TRGJ2 few TRGV5 CATWAPRYYKKLF TGTGCCACCTGGGCCCCCCGGTATTATAAGAAACTCTTT
TRGJ1/TRGJ2 NA TRGV9 CAHKKEKLF TGTGCCCACAAGAAGGAGAAACTCTTT
TRGJ1/TRGJ2 NA TRGV4 CATWRKNKKLF TGTGCCACCTGGAGAAAAAATAAGAAACTCTTT
TRGJ1/TRGJ2 few TRGV9 CALWEVRTYYKKLF TGTGCCTTGTGGGAGGTGCGGACTTATTATAAGAAACTCTTT
TRGJ1/TRGJ2 few TRGV2 CATWDGRNYYKKLF TGTGCCACCTGGGACGGGAGAAATTATTATAAGAAACTCTTT
TRGJP2 NA TRGV4 CATWDGLSSDWIKTF TGTGCCACCTGGGATGGGCTCAGTAGTGATTGGATCAAGACGTTT
TRGJP2 NA TRGV3 CATWDKEGSDWIKTF TGTGCCACCTGGGACAAAGAGGGGAGTGATTGGATCAAGACGTTT
TRGJ1/TRGJ2 NA TRGV4 CATWNGPVYYKKLF TGTGCCACCTGGAATGGGCCGGTTTATTATAAGAAACTCTTT
TRGJ1/TRGJ2 NA TRGV3 CATWLWPRDYYYKKLF TGTGCCACCTGGCTGTGGCCGAGGGATTATTATTATAAGAAACTCTTT
TRGJ1/TRGJ2 NA TRGV9 CALWEAENYYKKLF TGTGCCTTGTGGGAGGCCGAGAATTATTATAAGAAACTCTTT
TRGJP1 NA TRGV9 CALWEVRLGGWFKIF TGTGCCTTGTGGGAGGTGCGTTTAGGTGGTTGGTTCAAGATATTT
TRGJ1/TRGJ2 NA TRGV4 CAAWDGRQNYYKKLF TGTGCCGCCTGGGATGGCCGCCAGAATTATTATAAGAAACTCTTT
TRGJ1/TRGJ2 NA TRGV2 CATWDSPNYYKKLF TGTGCCACCTGGGACTCCCCGAATTATTATAAGAAACTCTTT
TRGJ1/TRGJ2 NA TRGV5 CASWDGNPSKLF TGTGCCTCCTGGGACGGCAACCCATCAAAACTCTTT
TRGJP2 few TRGV8 CATWAHSDWIKTF TGTGCCACCTGGGCTCATAGTGATTGGATCAAGACGTTT
TRGJ1/TRGJ2 NA TRGV9 CALWEFFPNYYKKLF TGTGCCTTGTGGGAGTTTTTCCCGAATTATTATAAGAAACTCTTT